Listed here are 23 T cell receptor beta chains from one sample, sequenced in a study of control samples from healthy donors and cancer patients. Libraries were prepared by immunoSEQ multiplex PCR; TCRdb keeps only in-frame clonotypes and omits some of them. The sample contains 400,000 to 500,000 clones, around 90% of which appear only once. The sequencing sample was made of PBMCs. These receptors were taken from a middle-aged man with head and neck cancer.

The rearrangement joins TRBV6-5 to TRBJ2-2; D unclear. In germline, CDR1 is MNHEY, CDR2 SVGAGI. The V gene lost 6 bases and the J gene lost 2 bases, with 13 bases spanning the gap. The CDR3 loop spans 15 amino acids. The CDR3 protein is CASRRWVANTGELFF. The CDR3 DNA sequence: TGTGCCAGCAGGCGCTGGGTGGCCAACACCGGGGAGCTGTTTTTT.

This rearrangement joins TRBV5-1 to TRBJ1-5; D remains ambiguous. Trimming cost V 0 bases and J 3 bases, with 10 bases left between them. Germline V gene sequence: CDR1 SGHRS, CDR2 YFSETQ. This CDR3 spans 15 amino acids. CDR3 DNA: TGCGCCAGCAGCTTGGTTGCAGGACCCAATCAGCCCCAGCATTTT. Residues: CASSLVAGPNQPQHF.

V usage is TRBV19 and J usage is TRBJ1-1; no firm D call. CDR1 is LNHDA and CDR2 is SQIVND in the germline V gene (reference sequence). Trimming took 1 base from V and 0 from J, leaving 3 bases between them. CDR3 length equals 13 residues. The CDR3 DNA follows: TGTGCCAGTAGTATAGGGGTGAACACTGAAGCTTTCTTT. Amino acids: CASSIGVNTEAFF.

The count of this clone is one. V usage is TRBV7-2 and J usage is TRBJ1-5; no reliable D call. CDR3 length: 12 amino acids. Germline CDR1 is SGHTA and CDR2 is FQGNSA. V lost 5 bases to trimming and J lost 3 bases, with 5 bases between them. The CDR3 DNA reads as TGTGCCAGCAGCAAACCCAATCAGCCCCAGCATTTT. Amino acids: CASSKPNQPQHF.

The rearrangement links TRBV19 to TRBJ2-2; D may be TRBD2 (6 bases). The germline CDR1 and CDR2 sequences are LNHDA and SQIVND (reference sequence). The CDR3 covers 16 residues. V lost 2 bases, J lost 5 bases, and 15 bases lay in between. CDR3 sequence: CASSIRTGEGTGELFF. The CDR3 DNA sequence: TGTGCCAGTAGTATAAGGACGGGAGAAGGGACCGGGGAGCTGTTTTTT. The full variable domain, rest sourced from reference TRBV19 and TRBJ2-2, is DGGITQSPKYLFRKEGQNVTLSCEQNLNHDAMYWYRQDPGQGLRLIYYSQIVNDFQKGDIAEGYSVSREKKESFPLTVTSAQKNPTAFYLCASSIRTGEGTGELFFGEGSRLTVL.

This clone occurred once. The rearrangement uses TRBV20-1 and TRBJ2-7; no definite D call. Per the germline V gene, CDR1 is DFQATT and CDR2 is SNEGSKA (reference sequence). The V end lost 3 bases, the J end lost 0 bases, and 6 bases lay between the germline ends. The CDR3 has 12 residues. The CDR3 is CSASGPSYEQYF. In DNA form, the CDR3 reads TGCAGTGCTAGTGGGCCCTCCTACGAGCAGTACTTC.

The DNA of the CDR3 is TGTGCCAGCGGTACGGTTAGGGACGGCGCTTTCTTT. Amino acid sequence: CASGTVRDGAFF. The chain uses TRBV28 and TRBJ1-1; perhaps TRBD1 as D (5 bases). Between the trimmed V and J ends, which lost 8 bases and 11 bases, there was a span of 18 bases. Germline CDR1 reads MDHEN; CDR2 reads SYDVKM. The CDR3 loop spans 12 amino acids.

This rearrangement joins TRBV19 to TRBJ2-3; the match to TRBD2 covers 13 bases. This CDR3 has 16 amino acids. With 5 bases clipped from V and 2 bases from J, the junction kept 4 bases outside the gene matches. Germline lookup yields CDR1 LNHDA and CDR2 SQIVND (reference sequence). The CDR3 here is CASSLLAGGITDTQYF. CDR3 bases: TGTGCCAGTAGTTTACTAGCGGGAGGGATCACAGATACGCAGTATTTT.

The chain recombines TRBV7-2 with TRBJ1-2; weak D call: TRBD1 (6 bases). V was clipped by 1 base and J by 6 bases, with 15 bases between them. This CDR3 is 15 amino acids long. Germline CDR1 and CDR2: SGHTA and FQGNSA. The CDR3 region is CASSLVGGEGDGYTF. The CDR3 DNA reads as TGTGCCAGCAGCTTAGTTGGGGGTGAGGGGGATGGCTACACCTTC.

This chain links TRBV2 with TRBJ1-4, with unresolved D. The germline V and J ends were trimmed by 1 base and 5 bases, with 14 bases remaining between them. The CDR3 is made up of 16 amino acids. Per germline, CDR1 SNHLY and CDR2 FYNNEI. This CDR3 is CASSEDPGRINEKLFF. The CDR3 DNA sequence: TGTGCCAGCAGTGAAGATCCCGGAAGGATAAATGAAAAACTGTTTTTT.

This clone was picked up one time. This sequence joins TRBV19 and TRBJ2-3; the match to TRBD1 covers 7 bases. Germline V gene data show CDR1 as LNHDA and CDR2 as SQIVND (reference sequence). This CDR3 is built from 15 residues. V lost 3 bases, J lost 3 bases, and 6 bases stayed unmatched. The CDR3: CASSMGQGETDTQYF. The DNA for the CDR3 is TGTGCCAGTAGTATGGGCCAGGGGGAAACAGATACGCAGTATTTT.

For the CDR3, the DNA is TGCGCCAGCAGCCAAGATTCAAAGAACACTGAAGCTTTCTTT. This sequence encodes CASSQDSKNTEAFF. The chain employs TRBV4-3 and TRBJ1-1; D call uncertain. The V gene's germline CDR1 is LGHNA and CDR2 YSLEER. Trimming removed 0 bases from V and 1 base from J, with 6 bases in between. The CDR3 is 14 residues long.

CDR3: CASLGTSGYEQYF. CDR3 DNA sequence: TGTGCCAGCCTGGGGACTAGCGGATACGAGCAGTACTTC. The chain has TRBV28 and TRBJ2-7; 11 nucleotides agree with TRBD2. J was trimmed by 4 bases and V by 8 bases; bases with no gene match: 4. CDR1 is MDHEN and CDR2 is SYDVKM in the germline V gene. The CDR3 covers 13 residues.

The chain joins TRBV30 to TRBJ2-7, with 9 nucleotides matching TRBD2. This CDR3 region has 15 residues. Trimming removed 4 bases from V and 0 bases from J; junction bases left unmatched: 7. CDR1 and CDR2 (germline): GTSNPN, SVGIG (reference sequence). CDR3 in amino acids: CAWNRAGGFSYEQYF. The DNA of the CDR3 is TGTGCCTGGAATCGAGCGGGGGGCTTCTCCTACGAGCAGTACTTC. Using reference TRBV30 and TRBJ2-7 for the parts outside the CDR3, the full variable domain is SQTIHQWPATLVQPVGSPLSLECTVEGTSNPNLYWYRQAAGRGLQLLFYSVGIGQISSEVPQNLSASRPQDRQFILSSKKLLLSDSGFYLCAWNRAGGFSYEQYFGPGTRLTVT.

The gene calls are TRBV11-3 and TRBJ1-1; D remains unclear. The CDR3 runs 13 residues. Germline CDR1 SGHNT, CDR2 YENEEA. Trimming took 3 bases from V and 0 from J, leaving 5 bases between them. The chain's CDR3 is CASSLSMNTEAFF. CDR3 bases: TGTGCCAGCAGCTTGTCCATGAACACTGAAGCTTTCTTT.

CDR3 sequence reads: CSVWGVGEKLFF. Written as DNA, the CDR3 is TGCAGCGTTTGGGGGGTCGGGGAAAAACTGTTTTTT. The rearrangement joins TRBV29-1 to TRBJ1-4, with D tentatively TRBD1 (5 bases). Trimming took 5 bases from V and 8 from J, leaving 12 bases between them. Germline loops: CDR1 SQVTM, CDR2 ANQGSEA. The length of the CDR3 is 12 residues.

The genes are TRBV5-1 and TRBJ2-1; D uncertain. With 0 bases removed from V and 2 bases from J, the gap between germline ends came to 12 bases. Germline assignment: CDR1 SGHRS and CDR2 YFSETQ. The CDR3 length is 16 residues. CDR3 residues: CASSLGPKEPYNEQFF. The CDR3 bases are TGCGCCAGCAGCTTGGGACCGAAGGAACCCTACAATGAGCAGTTCTTC.

The chain joins TRBV6-5 to TRBJ1-6; D unclear. Germline-derived CDR1 and CDR2 are MNHEY and SVGAGI. This CDR3 region has 16 residues. Trimming took off 0 bases at V and 7 bases at J, with 13 bases between the two ends. CDR3 DNA sequence: TGTGCCAGCAGTTACTCAACGGGAATGGGAAATTCACCCCTCCACTTT. Protein: CASSYSTGMGNSPLHF.

The gene calls are TRBV6-5 and TRBJ1-6; D gene ambiguous. The CDR3 sequence is 15 residues long. Per germline, CDR1 MNHEY and CDR2 SVGAGI. V was shortened by 6 bases and J by 4 bases, with 13 bases between the two germline ends. The CDR3 DNA reads TGTGCCAGCAGCCGTGACTCCTGGTATAATTCACCCCTCCACTTT. Translating it yields CASSRDSWYNSPLHF.

The chain links TRBV7-9 to TRBJ2-5; D is perhaps TRBD1 or TRBD2 (7 bases each). Germline V gene lookup returns CDR1 SEHNR and CDR2 FQNEAQ (reference sequence). The CDR3 runs to 13 residues. V gave up 11 bases and J gave up 5 bases, with 18 bases separating them. In DNA, the CDR3 is TGTGCCTCTCAGGGGGGGCCTTGGGAGACCCAGTACTTC. Residues: CASQGGPWETQYF. The full variable domain, completed using reference TRBV7-9 and TRBJ2-5, is DTGVSQNPRHKITKRGQNVTFRCDPISEHNRLYWYRQTLGQGPEFLTYFQNEAQLEKSRLLSDRFSAERPKGSFSTLEIQRTEQGDSAMYLCASQGGPWETQYFGPGTRLLVL.

This chain joins TRBV28 and TRBJ2-2; maybe TRBD1 (5 bases). Trimming stripped 2 bases from V and 7 bases from J, with 11 bases between. This CDR3 is built from 14 residues. Germline lookup yields CDR1 MDHEN and CDR2 SYDVKM. The CDR3 spells CASSLQGFGGELFF. For the CDR3, the DNA is TGTGCCAGCAGTTTACAGGGCTTCGGCGGGGAGCTGTTTTTT.

The gene calls are TRBV4-2 and TRBJ1-1; D is uncertain. Deletions cut 0 bases from V and 3 bases from J, with 14 bases between. CDR1 and CDR2 (germline): LGHNA, YNFKEQ. There are 16 residues in the CDR3. CDR3 amino acids: CASSQEGRRTHTEAFF. The CDR3 nucleotides are TGTGCCAGCAGCCAAGAAGGGAGACGAACTCACACTGAAGCTTTCTTT.

As concerns this clone: A read error may produce the germline difference seen at one junction end. V usage is TRBV7-2 and J usage is TRBJ2-7, with D unclear. The germline V gene encodes CDR1 SGHTA and CDR2 FQGNSA. The CDR3 has 12 amino acids. CDR3 bases: TGTGCCAGCGGCTTCTCGTCCTACGAGCAGTACTTC. Protein: CASGFSSYEQYF.